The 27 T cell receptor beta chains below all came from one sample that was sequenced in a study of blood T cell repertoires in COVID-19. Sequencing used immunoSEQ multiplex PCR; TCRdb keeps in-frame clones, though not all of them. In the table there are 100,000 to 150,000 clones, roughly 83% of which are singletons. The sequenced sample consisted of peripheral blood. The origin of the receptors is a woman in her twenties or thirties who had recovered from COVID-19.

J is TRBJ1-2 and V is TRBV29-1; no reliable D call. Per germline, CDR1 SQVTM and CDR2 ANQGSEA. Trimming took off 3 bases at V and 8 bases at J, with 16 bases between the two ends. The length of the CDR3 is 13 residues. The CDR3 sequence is CSVDKTGYGGYTF. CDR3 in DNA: TGCAGCGTTGATAAAACGGGATATGGGGGCTACACCTTC.

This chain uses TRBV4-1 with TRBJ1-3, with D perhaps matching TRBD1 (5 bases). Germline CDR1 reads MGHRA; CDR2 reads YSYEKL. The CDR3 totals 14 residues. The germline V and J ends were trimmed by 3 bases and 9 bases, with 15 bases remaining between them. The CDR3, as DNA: TGCGCCAGCAGCCATGATGACAGTACGGCCACCATATATTTT. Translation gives CASSHDDSTATIYF.

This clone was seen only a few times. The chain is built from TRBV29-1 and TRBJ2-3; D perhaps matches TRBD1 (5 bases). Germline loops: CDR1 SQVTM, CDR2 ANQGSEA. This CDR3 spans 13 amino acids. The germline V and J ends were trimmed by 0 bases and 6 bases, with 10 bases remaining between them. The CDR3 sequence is CSVEDQAGDTQYF. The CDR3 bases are TGCAGCGTTGAAGATCAGGCAGGGGATACGCAGTATTTT.

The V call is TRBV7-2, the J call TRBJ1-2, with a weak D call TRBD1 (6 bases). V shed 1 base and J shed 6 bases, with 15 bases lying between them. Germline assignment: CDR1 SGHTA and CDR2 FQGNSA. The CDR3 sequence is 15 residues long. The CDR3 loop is CASSLVPRGMNGYTF. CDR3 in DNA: TGTGCCAGCAGCTTAGTCCCTAGGGGGATGAATGGCTACACCTTC.

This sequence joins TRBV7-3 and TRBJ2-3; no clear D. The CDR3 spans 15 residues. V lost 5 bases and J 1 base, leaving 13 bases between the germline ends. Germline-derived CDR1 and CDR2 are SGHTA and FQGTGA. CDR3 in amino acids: CASSQRLSRTDTQYF. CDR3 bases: TGTGCCAGCAGCCAACGGCTTAGCCGCACAGATACGCAGTATTTT.

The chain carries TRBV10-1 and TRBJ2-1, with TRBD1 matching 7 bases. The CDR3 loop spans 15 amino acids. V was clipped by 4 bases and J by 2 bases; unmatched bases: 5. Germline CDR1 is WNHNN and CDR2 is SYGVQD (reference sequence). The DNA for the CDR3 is TGCGCCAGCAGTGCCGGGACAGCCGCCTACAATGAGCAGTTCTTC. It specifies CASSAGTAAYNEQFF.

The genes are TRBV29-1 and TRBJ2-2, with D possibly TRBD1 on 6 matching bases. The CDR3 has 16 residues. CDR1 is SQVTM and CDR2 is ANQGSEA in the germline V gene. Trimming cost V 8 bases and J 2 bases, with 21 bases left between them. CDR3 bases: TGCAGCCCACACGGTGAGCAGGGGAAAAACACCGGGGAGCTGTTTTTT. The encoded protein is CSPHGEQGKNTGELFF.

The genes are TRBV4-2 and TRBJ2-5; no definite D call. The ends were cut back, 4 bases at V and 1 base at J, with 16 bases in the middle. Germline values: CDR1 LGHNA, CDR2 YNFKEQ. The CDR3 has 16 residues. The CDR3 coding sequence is TGTGCCAGCAGCCTAAGCTCGTATCCGGGCCAAGAGACCCAGTACTTC. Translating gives CASSLSSYPGQETQYF.

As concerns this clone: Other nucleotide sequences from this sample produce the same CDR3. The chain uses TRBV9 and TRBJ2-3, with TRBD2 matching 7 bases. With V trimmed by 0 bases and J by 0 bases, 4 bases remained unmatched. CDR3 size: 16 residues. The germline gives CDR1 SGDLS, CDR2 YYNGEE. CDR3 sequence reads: CASSVGLAVSTDTQYF. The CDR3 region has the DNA TGTGCCAGCAGCGTAGGGCTAGCGGTTAGCACAGATACGCAGTATTTT.

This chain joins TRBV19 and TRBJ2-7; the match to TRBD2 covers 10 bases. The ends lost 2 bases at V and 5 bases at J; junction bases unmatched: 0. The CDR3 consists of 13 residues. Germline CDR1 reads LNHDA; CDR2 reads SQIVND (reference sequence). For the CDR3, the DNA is TGTGCCAGTAGTATACTAGCGGGAGACGAGCAGTACTTC. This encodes CASSILAGDEQYF.

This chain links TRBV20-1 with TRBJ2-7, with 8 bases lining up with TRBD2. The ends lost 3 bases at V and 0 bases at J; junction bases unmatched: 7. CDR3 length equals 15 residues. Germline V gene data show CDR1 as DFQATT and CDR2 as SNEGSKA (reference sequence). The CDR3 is CSASRLAGVSYEQYF. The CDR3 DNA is TGCAGTGCTAGTCGGCTAGCGGGTGTCTCCTACGAGCAGTACTTC.

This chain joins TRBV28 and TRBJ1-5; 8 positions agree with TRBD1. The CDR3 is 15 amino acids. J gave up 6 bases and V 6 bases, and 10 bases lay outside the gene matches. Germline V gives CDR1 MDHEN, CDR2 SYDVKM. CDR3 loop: CASRIETGGIQPQHF. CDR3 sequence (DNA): TGTGCCAGCAGGATAGAAACAGGGGGAATTCAGCCCCAGCATTTT. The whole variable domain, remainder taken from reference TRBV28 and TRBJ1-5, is DVKVTQSSRYLVKRTGEKVFLECVQDMDHENMFWYRQDPGLGLRLIYFSYDVKMKEKGDIPEGYSVSREKKERFSLILESASTNQTSMYLCASRIETGGIQPQHFGDGTRLSIL.

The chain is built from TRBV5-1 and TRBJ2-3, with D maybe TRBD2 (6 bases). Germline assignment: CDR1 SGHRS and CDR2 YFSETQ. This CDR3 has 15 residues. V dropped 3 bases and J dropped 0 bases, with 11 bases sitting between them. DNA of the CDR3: TGCGCCAGCAGCTCCGGGGGAATCAGCACAGATACGCAGTATTTT. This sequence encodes CASSSGGISTDTQYF.

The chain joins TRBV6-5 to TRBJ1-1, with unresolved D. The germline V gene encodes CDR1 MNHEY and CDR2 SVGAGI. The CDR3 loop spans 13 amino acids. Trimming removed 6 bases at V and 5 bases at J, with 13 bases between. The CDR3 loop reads CASREEGRTEAFF. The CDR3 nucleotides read TGTGCCAGCAGAGAGGAGGGTCGAACTGAAGCTTTCTTT.

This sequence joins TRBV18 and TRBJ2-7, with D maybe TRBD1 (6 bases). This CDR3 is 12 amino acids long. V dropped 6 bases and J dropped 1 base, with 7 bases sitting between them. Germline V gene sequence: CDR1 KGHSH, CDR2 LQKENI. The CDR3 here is CASSDRSYEQYF. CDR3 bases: TGTGCCAGCTCGGACAGATCCTACGAGCAGTACTTC.

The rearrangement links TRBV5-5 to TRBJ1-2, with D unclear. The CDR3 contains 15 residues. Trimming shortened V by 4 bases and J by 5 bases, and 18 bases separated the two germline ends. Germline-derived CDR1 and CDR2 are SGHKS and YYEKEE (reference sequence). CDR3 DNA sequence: TGTGCCAGCAGCCTACTCCCCAGTGAGGGATATGGCTACACCTTC. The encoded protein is CASSLLPSEGYGYTF.

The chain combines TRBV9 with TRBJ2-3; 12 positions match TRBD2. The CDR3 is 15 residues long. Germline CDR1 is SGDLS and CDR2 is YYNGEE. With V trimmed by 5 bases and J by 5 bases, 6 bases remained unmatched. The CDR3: CASSRLAGEVDTQYF. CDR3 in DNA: TGTGCCAGCAGTAGACTAGCGGGAGAGGTAGATACGCAGTATTTT.

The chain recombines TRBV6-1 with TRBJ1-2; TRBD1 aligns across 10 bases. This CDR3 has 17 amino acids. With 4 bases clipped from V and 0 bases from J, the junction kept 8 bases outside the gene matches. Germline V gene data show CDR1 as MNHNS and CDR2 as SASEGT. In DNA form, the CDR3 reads TGTGCCAGCAGTGCCCGGGACAGGGGACGAGCTAACTATGGCTACACCTTC. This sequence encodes CASSARDRGRANYGYTF.

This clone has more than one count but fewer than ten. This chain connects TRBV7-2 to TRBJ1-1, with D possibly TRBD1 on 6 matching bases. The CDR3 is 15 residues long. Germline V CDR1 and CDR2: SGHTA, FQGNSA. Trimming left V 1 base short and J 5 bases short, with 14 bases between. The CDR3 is CASSLDRALSTEAFF. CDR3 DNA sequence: TGTGCCAGCAGCTTAGACAGGGCGTTAAGTACTGAAGCTTTCTTT. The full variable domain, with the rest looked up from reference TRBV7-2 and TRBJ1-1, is GAGVSQSPSNKVTEKGKDVELRCDPISGHTALYWYRQSLGQGLEFLIYFQGNSAPDKSGLPSDRFSAERTGGSVSTLTIQRTQQEDSAVYLCASSLDRALSTEAFFGQGTRLTVV.

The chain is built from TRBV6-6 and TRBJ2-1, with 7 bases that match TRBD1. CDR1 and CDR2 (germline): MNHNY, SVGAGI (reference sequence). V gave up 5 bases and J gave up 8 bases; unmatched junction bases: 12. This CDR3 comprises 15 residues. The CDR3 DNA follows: TGTGCCAGCAGTCTCTACCGCGGAACAGGGGATGAGCAGTTCTTC. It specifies CASSLYRGTGDEQFF.

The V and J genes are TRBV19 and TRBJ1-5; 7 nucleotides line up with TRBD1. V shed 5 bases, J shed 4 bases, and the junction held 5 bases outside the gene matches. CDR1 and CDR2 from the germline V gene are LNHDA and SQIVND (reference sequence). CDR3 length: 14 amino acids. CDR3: CASSLTQGNQPQHF. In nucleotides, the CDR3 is TGTGCCAGTAGTCTGACACAGGGGAATCAGCCCCAGCATTTT. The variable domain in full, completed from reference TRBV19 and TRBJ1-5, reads DGGITQSPKYLFRKEGQNVTLSCEQNLNHDAMYWYRQDPGQGLRLIYYSQIVNDFQKGDIAEGYSVSREKKESFPLTVTSAQKNPTAFYLCASSLTQGNQPQHFGDGTRLSIL.

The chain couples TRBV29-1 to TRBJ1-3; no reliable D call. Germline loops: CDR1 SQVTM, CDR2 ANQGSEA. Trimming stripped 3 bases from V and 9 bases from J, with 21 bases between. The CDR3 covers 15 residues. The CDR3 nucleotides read TGCAGCGTTGAGTTCAGCGGGGATGTGCGGGGCACCATATATTTT. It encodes CSVEFSGDVRGTIYF.

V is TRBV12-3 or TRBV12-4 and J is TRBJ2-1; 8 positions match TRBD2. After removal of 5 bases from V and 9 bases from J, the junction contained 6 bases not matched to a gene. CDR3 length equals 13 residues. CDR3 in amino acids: CASSRYSGTEQFF. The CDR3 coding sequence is TGTGCCAGCAGTCGTTATAGCGGGACTGAGCAGTTCTTC.

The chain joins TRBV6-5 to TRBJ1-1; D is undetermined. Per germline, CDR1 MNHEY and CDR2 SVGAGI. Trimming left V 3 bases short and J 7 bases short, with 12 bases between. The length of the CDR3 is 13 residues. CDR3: CASSYGVRVEAFF. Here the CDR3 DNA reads TGTGCCAGCAGTTATGGGGTGCGGGTTGAAGCTTTCTTT.

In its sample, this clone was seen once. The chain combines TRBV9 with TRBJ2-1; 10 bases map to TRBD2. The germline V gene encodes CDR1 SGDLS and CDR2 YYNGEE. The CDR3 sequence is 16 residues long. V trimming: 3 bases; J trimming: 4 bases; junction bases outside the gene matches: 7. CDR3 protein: CASSASAAGGYNEQFF. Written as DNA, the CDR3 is TGTGCCAGCAGCGCCTCGGCAGCGGGGGGGTACAATGAGCAGTTCTTC.

The CDR3 is CASSTIGLAYEQYF. Here the CDR3 DNA reads TGTGCCAGCAGCACGATAGGTTTAGCGTACGAGCAGTACTTC. The genes are TRBV11-2 and TRBJ2-7; D might be TRBD2 (5 bases). This CDR3 is 14 amino acids long. The germline gives CDR1 SGHAT, CDR2 FQNNGV. Deletions cut 5 bases from V and 4 bases from J, with 15 bases between.

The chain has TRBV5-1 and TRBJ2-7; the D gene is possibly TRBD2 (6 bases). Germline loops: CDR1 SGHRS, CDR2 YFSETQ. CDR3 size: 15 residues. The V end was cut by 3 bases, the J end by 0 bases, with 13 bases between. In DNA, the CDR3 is TGCGCCAGCAGCTACCTAGCGCCCACCTCCTACGAGCAGTACTTC. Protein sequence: CASSYLAPTSYEQYF.